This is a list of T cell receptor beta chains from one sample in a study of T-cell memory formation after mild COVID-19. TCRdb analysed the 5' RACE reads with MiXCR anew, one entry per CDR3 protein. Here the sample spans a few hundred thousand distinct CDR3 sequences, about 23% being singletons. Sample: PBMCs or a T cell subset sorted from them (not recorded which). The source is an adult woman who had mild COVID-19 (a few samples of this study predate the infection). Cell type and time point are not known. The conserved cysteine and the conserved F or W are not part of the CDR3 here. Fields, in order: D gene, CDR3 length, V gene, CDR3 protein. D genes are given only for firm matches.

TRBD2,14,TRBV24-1,ATSDSTSPNTGELF
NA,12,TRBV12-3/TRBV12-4,ASSLGRGGTEAF
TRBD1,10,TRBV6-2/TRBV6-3,ASSYGQAWQY
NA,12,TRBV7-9,ASNTGSGANVLT
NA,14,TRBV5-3,ARSQRRGQTNQPQH
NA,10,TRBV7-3,ASSLSRGELF
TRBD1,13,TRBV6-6,ASSHPGTGDYEQY
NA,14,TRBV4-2,ASSQAVGPQGETQY
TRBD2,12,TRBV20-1,SAPGTSGKNEQF
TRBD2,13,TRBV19,ASIRTSGSYNEQF
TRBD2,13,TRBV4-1,ASSQDQASGETQY
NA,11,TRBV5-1,ASRGVAGHEQF
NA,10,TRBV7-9,ASSFRWNEQF
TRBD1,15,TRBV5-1,ASSLAKYQGDTDGYT
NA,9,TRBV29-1,SAWTAYEQY
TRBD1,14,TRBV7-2,ASSFGYGDSYYEQY
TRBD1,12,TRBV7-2,ASSQWTGVIEQY
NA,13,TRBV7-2,ASSPRPVGLNEQF
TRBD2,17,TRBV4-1,ASSQERRLAGEQYNEQF
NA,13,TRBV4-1,ASSQDLAGSYEQY
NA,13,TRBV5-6,ASSLGRGTNYEQY
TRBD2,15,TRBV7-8,ASSLVTLGGYTDTQY
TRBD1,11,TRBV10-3,AIRETGYNEQF
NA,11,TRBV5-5,ASRGGGGETQY
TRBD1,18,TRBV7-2,ASSFGDTFGDRPSNTEAF
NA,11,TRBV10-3,AISERGATEAF